This TCR beta chain was observed in a study of patients and donors after allogeneic stem cell transplantation. CDR3 size: 18 residues. With V trimmed by 1 base and J by 1 base, 9 bases remained unmatched. In germline, CDR1 is LGHDT, CDR2 YNNKEL (reference sequence). MiXCR, applied by TCRdb to the RT-PCR reads, yields one record per CDR3 protein. This sample has around 150,000 distinct CDR3 sequences, with about a third found just once. This clonotype came up a few times. This receptor was taken from a human donor who was either an allogeneic HSCT recipient or a stem cell or donor lymphocyte infusion donor (not recorded which). It is not recorded whose cells these are; they may come from a transplant donor. The genes are TRBV3-1 and TRBJ2-5; TRBD2 matches at 10 bases. The material sequenced was blood, either unsorted or a sorted T cell fraction (not recorded which). The CDR3 sequence is CASSQGTLLAGSQETQYF. The CDR3 DNA reads TGTGCCAGCAGCCAAGGGACCCTACTAGCGGGGTCCCAAGAGACCCAGTACTTC.